The T cell receptor (beta chain) under discussion was sequenced for a study of cytomegalovirus exposure and HLA in healthy donors. The PCR employed 60 Vbeta primers together with 13 Jbeta primers. Using immunoSEQ multiplex PCR, the repertoire was profiled, and TCRdb retains in-frame clones only, with some absent. The sample holds fewer than 250,000 clones, roughly 79% seen once. This sequence was found in a male donor in good health and CMV-seronegative. Sequenced sample: PBMCs.

The CDR3 DNA reads TGTGCCAGCAGCTCGACCGGGACACTCTACAATGAGCAGTTCTTC. Encoded protein: CASSSTGTLYNEQFF. The rearrangement links TRBV7-2 to TRBJ2-1; D is possibly TRBD1 (6 bases). The CDR3 consists of 15 residues. The germline V gene has CDR1 SGHTA and CDR2 FQGNSA. V was pared by 4 bases and J by 3 bases, with 13 bases between.